Below, 2 T cell receptor beta chains from the same sample are listed, as sequenced in a study of blood T cell repertoires in COVID-19. Measured with immunoSEQ multiplex PCR; TCRdb has only the in-frame clones, and not every one. The sample shows 440,000 or so clones, 75% to 90% of them seen only once. Specimen: peripheral blood. These TCRs come from a woman aged 40 to 50 with COVID-19, enrolled during active disease.

Here the CDR3 DNA reads TGTGCCAGCAGGGGAGACGGTATCACTGAAGCTTTCTTT. Amino acid sequence: CASRGDGITEAFF. J is TRBJ1-1 and V is TRBV12-3 or TRBV12-4; D unresolved. Trimming took 6 bases from V and 4 from J, leaving 12 bases between them. The CDR3 has 13 amino acids.

As concerns this clone: Other DNA sequences in this sample translate to the same CDR3. This chain connects TRBV5-6 to TRBJ1-2; 11 nucleotides match TRBD1. Germline assignment: CDR1 SGHDT and CDR2 YYEEEE. The length of the CDR3 is 16 residues. V was clipped by 0 bases and J by 3 bases; unmatched bases: 4. The CDR3 sequence is CASSLGTGGDYYGYTF. CDR3 coding DNA: TGTGCCAGCAGCTTGGGGACAGGGGGCGATTACTATGGCTACACCTTC.